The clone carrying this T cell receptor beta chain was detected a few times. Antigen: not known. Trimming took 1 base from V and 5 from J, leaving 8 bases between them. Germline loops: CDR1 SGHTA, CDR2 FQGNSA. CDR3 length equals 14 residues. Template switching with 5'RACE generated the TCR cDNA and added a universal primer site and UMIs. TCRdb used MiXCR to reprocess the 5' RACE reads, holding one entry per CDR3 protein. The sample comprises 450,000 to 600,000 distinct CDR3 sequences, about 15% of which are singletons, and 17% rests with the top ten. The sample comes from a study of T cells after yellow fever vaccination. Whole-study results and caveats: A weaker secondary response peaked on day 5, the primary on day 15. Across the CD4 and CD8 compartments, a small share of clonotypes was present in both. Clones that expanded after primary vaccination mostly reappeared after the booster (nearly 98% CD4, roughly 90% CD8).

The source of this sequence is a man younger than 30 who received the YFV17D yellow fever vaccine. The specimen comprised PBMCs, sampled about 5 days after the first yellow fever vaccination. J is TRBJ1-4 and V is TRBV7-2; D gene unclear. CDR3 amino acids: CASSLDGVNEKLFF. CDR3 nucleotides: TGTGCCAGCAGCTTAGATGGAGTGAATGAAAAACTGTTTTTT. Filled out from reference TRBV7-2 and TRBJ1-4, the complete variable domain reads GAGVSQSPSNKVTEKGKDVELRCDPISGHTALYWYRQSLGQGLEFLIYFQGNSAPDKSGLPSDRFSAERTGGSVSTLTIQRTQQEDSAVYLCASSLDGVNEKLFFGSGTQLSVL.